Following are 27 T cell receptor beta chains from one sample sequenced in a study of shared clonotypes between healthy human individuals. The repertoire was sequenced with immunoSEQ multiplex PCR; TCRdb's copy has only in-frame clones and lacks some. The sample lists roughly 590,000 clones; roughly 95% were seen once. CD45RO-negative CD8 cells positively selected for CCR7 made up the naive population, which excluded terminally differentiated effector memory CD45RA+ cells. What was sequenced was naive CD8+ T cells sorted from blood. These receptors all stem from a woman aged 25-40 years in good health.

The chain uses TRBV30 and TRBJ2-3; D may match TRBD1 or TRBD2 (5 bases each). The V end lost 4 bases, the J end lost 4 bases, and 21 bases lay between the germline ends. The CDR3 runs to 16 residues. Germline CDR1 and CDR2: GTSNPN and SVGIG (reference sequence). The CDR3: CAWKSTGRTIADTQYF. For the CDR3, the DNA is TGTGCCTGGAAATCTACGGGACGGACGATCGCAGATACGCAGTATTTT.

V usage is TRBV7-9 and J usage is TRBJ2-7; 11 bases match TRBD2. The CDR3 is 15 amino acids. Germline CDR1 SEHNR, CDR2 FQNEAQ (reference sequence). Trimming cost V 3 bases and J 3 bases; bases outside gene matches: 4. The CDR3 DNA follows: TGTGCCAGCAGCTTTGGACTAGCGGGCGTCTACGAGCAGTACTTC. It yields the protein CASSFGLAGVYEQYF.

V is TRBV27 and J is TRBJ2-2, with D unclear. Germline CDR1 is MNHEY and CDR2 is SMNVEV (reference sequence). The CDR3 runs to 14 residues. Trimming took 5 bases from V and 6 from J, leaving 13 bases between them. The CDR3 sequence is CASSLQLGPGELFF. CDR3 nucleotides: TGTGCCAGCAGTCTACAGCTTGGGCCCGGGGAGCTGTTTTTT.

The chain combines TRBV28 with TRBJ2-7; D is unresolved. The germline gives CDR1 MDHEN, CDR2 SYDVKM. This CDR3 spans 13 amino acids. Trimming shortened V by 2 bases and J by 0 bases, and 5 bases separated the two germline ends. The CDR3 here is CASSLSNSYEQYF. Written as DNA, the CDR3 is TGTGCCAGCAGTTTAAGTAACTCCTACGAGCAGTACTTC.

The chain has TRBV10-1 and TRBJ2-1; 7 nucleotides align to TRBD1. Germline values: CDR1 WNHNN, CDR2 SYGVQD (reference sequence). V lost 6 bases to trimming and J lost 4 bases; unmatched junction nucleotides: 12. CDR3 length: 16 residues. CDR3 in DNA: TGCGCCAGCAGCCGGAAGGGACAGCGAGATTACAATGAGCAGTTCTTC. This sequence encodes CASSRKGQRDYNEQFF.

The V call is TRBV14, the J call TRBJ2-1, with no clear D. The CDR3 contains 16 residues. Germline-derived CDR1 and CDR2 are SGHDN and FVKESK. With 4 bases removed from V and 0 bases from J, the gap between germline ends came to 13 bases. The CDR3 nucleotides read TGTGCCAGCAGCCTATATGGGGTGAGCTCCTACAATGAGCAGTTCTTC. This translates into CASSLYGVSSYNEQFF.

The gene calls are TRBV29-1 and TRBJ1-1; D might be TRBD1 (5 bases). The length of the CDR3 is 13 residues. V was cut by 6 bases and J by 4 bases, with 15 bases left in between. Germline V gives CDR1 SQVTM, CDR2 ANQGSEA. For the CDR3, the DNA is TGCAGCGTACCGGTCATGGGGCCCACTGAAGCTTTCTTT. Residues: CSVPVMGPTEAFF.

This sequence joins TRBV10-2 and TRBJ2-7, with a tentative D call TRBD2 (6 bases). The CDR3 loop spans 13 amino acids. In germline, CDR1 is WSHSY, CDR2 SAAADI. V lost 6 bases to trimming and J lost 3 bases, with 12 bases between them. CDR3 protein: CASSAGRGYEQYF. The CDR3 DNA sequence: TGCGCCAGCAGCGCGGGACGCGGCTACGAGCAGTACTTC.

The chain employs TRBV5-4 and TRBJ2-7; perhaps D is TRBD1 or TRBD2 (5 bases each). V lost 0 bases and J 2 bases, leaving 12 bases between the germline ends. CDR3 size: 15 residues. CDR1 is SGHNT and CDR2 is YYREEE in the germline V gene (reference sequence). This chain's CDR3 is CASSLAPGTTYEQYF. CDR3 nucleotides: TGTGCCAGCAGCTTGGCCCCGGGGACCACCTACGAGCAGTACTTC.

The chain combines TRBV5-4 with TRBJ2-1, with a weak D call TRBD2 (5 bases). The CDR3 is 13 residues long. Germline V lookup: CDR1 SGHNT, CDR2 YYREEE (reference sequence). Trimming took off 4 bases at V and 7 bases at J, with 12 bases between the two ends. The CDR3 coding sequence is TGTGCCAGCAGCGGTGTGGGAGCGAATGAGCAGTTCTTC. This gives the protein CASSGVGANEQFF.

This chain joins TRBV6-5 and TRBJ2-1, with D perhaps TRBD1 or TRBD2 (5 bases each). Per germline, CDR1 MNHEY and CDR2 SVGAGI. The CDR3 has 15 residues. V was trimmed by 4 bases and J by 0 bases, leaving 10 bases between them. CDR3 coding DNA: TGTGCCAGCAGTTTCGGGGCAGGCTCCTACAATGAGCAGTTCTTC. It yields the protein CASSFGAGSYNEQFF.

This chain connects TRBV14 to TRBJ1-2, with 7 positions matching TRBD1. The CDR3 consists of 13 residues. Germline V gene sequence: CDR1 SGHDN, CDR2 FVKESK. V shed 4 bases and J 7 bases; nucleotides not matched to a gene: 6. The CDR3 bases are TGTGCCAGCAGCCCAGGGGGTCTATCTGGCTACACCTTC. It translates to CASSPGGLSGYTF. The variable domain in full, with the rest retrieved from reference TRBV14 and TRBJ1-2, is EAGVTQFPSHSVIEKGQTVTLRCDPISGHDNLYWYRRVMGKEIKFLLHFVKESKQDESGMPNNRFLAERTGGTYSTLKVQPAELEDSGVYFCASSPGGLSGYTFGSGTRLTVV.

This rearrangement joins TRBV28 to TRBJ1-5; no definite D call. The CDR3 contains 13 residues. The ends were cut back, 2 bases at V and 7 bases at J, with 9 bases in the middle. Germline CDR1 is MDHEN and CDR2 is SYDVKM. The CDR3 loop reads CASSLRTGQPQHF. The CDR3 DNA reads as TGTGCCAGCAGTTTACGAACGGGGCAGCCCCAGCATTTT.

The CDR3 loop reads CASNDRDRASYEQYF. CDR3 nucleotides: TGCGCCAGCAACGACCGGGACAGGGCCTCCTACGAGCAGTACTTC. The V call is TRBV5-1, the J call TRBJ2-7; TRBD1 aligns across 9 bases. This CDR3 comprises 15 residues. Per germline, CDR1 SGHRS and CDR2 YFSETQ. Germline trimming cut 6 bases from V and 0 bases from J; bases unmatched to any gene: 7.

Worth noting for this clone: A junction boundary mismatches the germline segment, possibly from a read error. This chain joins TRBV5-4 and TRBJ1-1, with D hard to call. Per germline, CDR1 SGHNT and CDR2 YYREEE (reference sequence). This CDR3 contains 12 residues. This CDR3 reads CASSSYDTEAFF. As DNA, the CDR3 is TGTGCCAGCAGTTCCTACGACACCGAAGCTTTCTTT.

CDR3 DNA sequence: TGTGCCAGCAGTTTACGGGGCTACACCGGGGAGCTGTTTTTT. It codes for CASSLRGYTGELFF. The gene calls are TRBV28 and TRBJ2-2; TRBD1 or TRBD2 may be the D gene (5 bases each). The CDR3 sequence is 14 residues long. The germline V and J ends were trimmed by 2 bases and 3 bases, with 7 bases remaining between them. Germline values: CDR1 MDHEN, CDR2 SYDVKM.

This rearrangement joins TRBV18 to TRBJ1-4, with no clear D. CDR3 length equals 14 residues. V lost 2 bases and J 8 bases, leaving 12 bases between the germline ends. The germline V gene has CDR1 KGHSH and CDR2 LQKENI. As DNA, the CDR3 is TGTGCCAGCTCACCAACCCGGGGAGAGGAAAAACTGTTTTTT. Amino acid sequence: CASSPTRGEEKLFF.

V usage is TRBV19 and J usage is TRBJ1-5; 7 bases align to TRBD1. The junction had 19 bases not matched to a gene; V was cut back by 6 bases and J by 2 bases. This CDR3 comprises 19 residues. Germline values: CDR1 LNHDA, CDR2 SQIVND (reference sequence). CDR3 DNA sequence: TGTGCCAGTAGCACTAATTTGGGTAACAGGGGAAGGGGCAATCAGCCCCAGCATTTT. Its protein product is CASSTNLGNRGRGNQPQHF.

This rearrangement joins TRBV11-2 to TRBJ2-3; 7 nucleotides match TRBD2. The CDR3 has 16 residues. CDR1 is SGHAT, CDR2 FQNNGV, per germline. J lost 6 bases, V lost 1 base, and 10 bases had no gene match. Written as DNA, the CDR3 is TGTGCCAGCAGCTTAGCCAAGGGACTACTCCCTGATACGCAGTATTTT. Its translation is CASSLAKGLLPDTQYF.

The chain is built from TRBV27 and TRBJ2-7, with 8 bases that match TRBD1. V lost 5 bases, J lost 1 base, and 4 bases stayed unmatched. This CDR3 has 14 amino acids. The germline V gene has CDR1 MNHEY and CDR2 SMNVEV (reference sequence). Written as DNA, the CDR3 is TGTGCCAGCAGTAGACAGGGGTCGTCCTACGAGCAGTACTTC. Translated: CASSRQGSSYEQYF.

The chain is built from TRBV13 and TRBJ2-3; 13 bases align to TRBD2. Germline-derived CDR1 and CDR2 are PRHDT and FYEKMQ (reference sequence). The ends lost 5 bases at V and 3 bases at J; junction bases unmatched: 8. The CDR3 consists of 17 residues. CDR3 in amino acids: CASSATSGRAGTDTQYF. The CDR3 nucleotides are TGTGCCAGCAGCGCAACTAGCGGGAGGGCCGGTACAGATACGCAGTATTTT. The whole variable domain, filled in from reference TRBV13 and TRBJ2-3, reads AAGVIQSPRHLIKEKRETATLKCYPIPRHDTVYWYQQGPGQDPQFLISFYEKMQSDKGSIPDRFSAQQFSDYHSELNMSSLELGDSALYFCASSATSGRAGTDTQYFGPGTRLTVL.

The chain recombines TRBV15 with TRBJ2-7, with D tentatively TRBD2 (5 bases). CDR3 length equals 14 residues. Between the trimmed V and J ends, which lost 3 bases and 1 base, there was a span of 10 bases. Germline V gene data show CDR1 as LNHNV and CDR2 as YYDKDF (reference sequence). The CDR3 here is CATSSGIGSYEQYF. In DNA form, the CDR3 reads TGTGCCACCAGCAGCGGGATCGGATCCTACGAGCAGTACTTC.

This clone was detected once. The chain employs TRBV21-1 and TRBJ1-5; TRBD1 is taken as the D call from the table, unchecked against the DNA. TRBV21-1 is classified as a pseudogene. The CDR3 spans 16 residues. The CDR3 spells CASSNPGYCRNQPQHF. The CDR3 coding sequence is TGTGCCAGCAGCAACCCAGGGTATTGCCGCAATCAGCCCCAGCATTTT.

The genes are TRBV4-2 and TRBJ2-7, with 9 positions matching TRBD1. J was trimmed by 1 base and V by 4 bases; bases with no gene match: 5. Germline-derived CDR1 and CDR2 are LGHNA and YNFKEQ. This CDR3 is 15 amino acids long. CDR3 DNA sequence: TGTGCCAGCAGCCCTTGGGGACAGGGATCCTACGAGCAGTACTTC. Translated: CASSPWGQGSYEQYF.

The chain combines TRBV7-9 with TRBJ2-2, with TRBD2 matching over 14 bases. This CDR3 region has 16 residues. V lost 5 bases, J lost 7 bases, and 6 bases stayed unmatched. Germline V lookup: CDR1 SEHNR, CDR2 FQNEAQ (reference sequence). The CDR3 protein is CASSVGLAGAGGELFF. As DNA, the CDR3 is TGTGCCAGCAGCGTGGGACTAGCGGGAGCGGGCGGGGAGCTGTTTTTT. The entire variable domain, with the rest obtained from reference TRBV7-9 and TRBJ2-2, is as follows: DTGVSQNPRHKITKRGQNVTFRCDPISEHNRLYWYRQTLGQGPEFLTYFQNEAQLEKSRLLSDRFSAERPKGSFSTLEIQRTEQGDSAMYLCASSVGLAGAGGELFFGEGSRLTVL.

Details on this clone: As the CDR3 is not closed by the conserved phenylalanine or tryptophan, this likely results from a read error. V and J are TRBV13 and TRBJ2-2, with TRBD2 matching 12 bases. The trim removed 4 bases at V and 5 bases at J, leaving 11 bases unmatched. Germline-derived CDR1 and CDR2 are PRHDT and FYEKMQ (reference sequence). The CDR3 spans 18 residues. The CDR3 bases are TGTGCCAGCAGCTGCATCGGACTAGCGGGAAGGGATACCGGGGAGCTGTTTCTT. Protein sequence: CASSCIGLAGRDTGELFL.

Written as DNA, the CDR3 is TGTGCCAGTAGTATGGACAGTTCGCCTAATCAGCCCCAGCATTTT. It is translated as CASSMDSSPNQPQHF. This sequence joins TRBV19 and TRBJ1-5; the D gene is possibly TRBD1 (6 bases). The CDR3 covers 15 residues. Germline assignment: CDR1 LNHDA and CDR2 SQIVND (reference sequence). Between the trimmed V and J ends, which lost 3 bases and 4 bases, there was a span of 13 bases.